Listed below are T cell receptor beta chains from one sample, sequenced in a study of cytomegalovirus exposure and HLA in healthy donors. The protocol was immunoSEQ multiplex PCR, while the TCRdb copy is restricted to in-frame clones and leaves out a portion. The sample includes 95,000 to 150,000 clones, about 9.4% of them seen just once. The sequencing input was PBMCs. The source of these receptors is a woman aged 35 to 49 in good health and CMV-seropositive. CDR3s include the opening cysteine and the closing phenylalanine or tryptophan. D genes are given only for firm matches. Only some rows state a clone size, as once, few, many or a class for expanded clones.

d_call	v_call	clone_size	j_call	cdr3_aa	cdr3_nt
TRBD1	TRBV28	NA	TRBJ1-1	CASSSSGQGEDTEAFF	TGTGCCAGCAGTTCCTCAGGACAGGGTGAAGACACTGAAGCTTTCTTT
TRBD1	TRBV6-5	few	TRBJ1-1	CASGRGQGSTEAFF	TGTGCCAGCGGGAGGGGACAGGGGAGCACTGAAGCTTTCTTT
NA	TRBV10-3	NA	TRBJ1-2	CAIFRGAPTRGYTF	TGTGCCATCTTTCGGGGGGCACCAACAAGGGGCTACACCTTC
TRBD2	TRBV4-1	NA	TRBJ2-1	CASSRKGLAGATLYNEQFF	TGCGCCAGCAGCCGGAAGGGACTAGCGGGGGCAACCCTTTACAATGAGCAGTTCTTC
NA	TRBV28	NA	TRBJ2-5	CASSSDRVQETQYF	TGTGCCAGCAGTAGTGACAGAGTCCAAGAGACCCAGTACTTC
NA	TRBV21-1	NA	TRBJ2-6	CASSKNGDRGCFSGANVLTF	TGTGCCAGCAGCAAGAACGGGGACAGGGGGTGTTTCTCTGGGGCCAACGTCCTGACTTTC
NA	TRBV6-5	few	TRBJ1-1	CASSYSSSTEAFF	TGTGCCAGCAGTTACTCGAGTTCCACTGAAGCTTTCTTT
NA	TRBV27	NA	TRBJ1-6	CASSSGQYNSPLHF	TGTGCCAGCAGTTCGGGACAATATAATTCACCCCTCCACTTT
TRBD1	TRBV30	NA	TRBJ1-4	CAWSARGKLFF	TGTGCCTGGAGTGCCAGGGGGAAACTGTTTTTT
TRBD1	TRBV15	NA	TRBJ2-7	CATSRTGQGMSYEQYF	TGTGCCACCAGCAGAACCGGACAGGGGATGTCCTACGAGCAGTACTTC
TRBD1	TRBV11-2	few	TRBJ2-7	CASSWAGTGAGAQYEQYF	TGTGCCAGCAGCTGGGCCGGGACAGGGGCAGGGGCCCAATACGAGCAGTACTTC
TRBD1	TRBV19	few	TRBJ1-2	CASSADRGLNYGYTF	TGTGCCAGTAGTGCGGACAGGGGGCTTAACTATGGCTACACCTTC
NA	TRBV7-9	NA	TRBJ2-5	CASSVNQETQYF	TGTGCCAGCAGCGTCAACCAAGAGACCCAGTACTTC
TRBD1	TRBV2	NA	TRBJ1-2	CASSTTDRGGGYTF	TGTGCCAGCAGTACCACGGACAGGGGAGGTGGCTACACCTTC
NA	TRBV6-4	NA	TRBJ2-1	CASSARLTDYNEQFF	TGTGCCAGCAGCGCTAGACTGACCGATTACAATGAGCAGTTCTTC
NA	TRBV18	few	TRBJ2-7	CASSPGGSYEQYF	TGTGCCAGCTCGCCCGGGGGCTCCTACGAGCAGTACTTC
NA	TRBV7-9	NA	TRBJ1-1	CASDPRDTEAFF	TGTGCCAGCGATCCTCGGGACACTGAAGCTTTCTTT
TRBD1	TRBV18	NA	TRBJ2-1	CASSPPGTGDNEQFF	TGTGCCAGCTCACCACCTGGGACAGGGGACAATGAGCAGTTCTTC
TRBD1	TRBV30	NA	TRBJ1-5	CAWSAGTGFQPQHF	TGTGCCTGGAGCGCCGGGACAGGATTTCAGCCCCAGCATTTT
NA	TRBV5-1	NA	TRBJ2-7	CASSLEAGRFREQYF	TGCGCCAGCAGCTTGGAGGCTGGCAGGTTTCGTGAGCAGTACTTC
NA	TRBV7-7	NA	TRBJ2-1	CASSLGITGKYNEQFF	TGTGCCAGCAGCTTAGGCATAACAGGGAAATACAATGAGCAGTTCTTC
TRBD1	TRBV15	few	TRBJ2-7	CATSRGRDRVNEQYF	TGTGCCACCAGCAGAGGTCGGGACAGGGTGAACGAGCAGTACTTC
NA	TRBV5-6	few	TRBJ1-5	CASSFGGGWPQHF	TGTGCCAGCAGCTTCGGCGGAGGGTGGCCCCAGCATTTT
NA	TRBV29-1	few	TRBJ1-3	CTARISSGNTIYF	TGCACGGCGAGGATTAGCTCTGGAAACACCATATATTTT
TRBD1	TRBV28	few	TRBJ1-2	CASSLFPQGGGGYTF	TGTGCCAGCAGTTTATTCCCCCAAGGGGGCGGGGGCTACACCTTC
TRBD2	TRBV7-3	few	TRBJ2-3	CASSWDLAGEDTQYF	TGTGCCAGCTCCTGGGATTTAGCGGGGGAAGATACGCAGTATTTT
TRBD1	TRBV27	few	TRBJ2-7	CASSLRGQGGSYEQYF	TGTGCCAGCAGTTTACGGGGACAGGGGGGCTCCTACGAGCAGTACTTC
NA	TRBV14	few	TRBJ1-2	CASSQGRGLDYGYTF	TGTGCCAGCAGCCAAGGTAGAGGGTTGGACTATGGCTACACCTTC
TRBD1	TRBV15	few	TRBJ2-7	CATSRDRDRSSYEQYF	TGTGCCACCAGCAGAGATCGGGACAGAAGCTCCTACGAGCAGTACTTC
NA	TRBV4-1	NA	TRBJ1-6	CASSQPGDNSPLHF	TGCGCCAGCAGCCAACCGGGGGACAATTCACCCCTCCACTTT
NA	TRBV7-9	NA	TRBJ2-6	CASSLASGIASGANVLTF	TGTGCCAGCAGCTTAGCTTCCGGGATCGCCTCTGGGGCCAACGTCCTGACTTTC
TRBD1	TRBV7-2	few	TRBJ1-2	CASSSPSGTGGRANYGYTF	TGTGCCAGCAGCTCCCCCTCCGGGACAGGGGGGAGAGCTAACTATGGCTACACCTTC
TRBD1	TRBV2	NA	TRBJ1-5	CASITDRATNQPQHF	TGTGCCAGCATTACCGACAGGGCGACGAATCAGCCCCAGCATTTT
NA	TRBV19	NA	TRBJ2-7	CASGGTGTYEQYF	TGTGCCAGTGGGGGGACGGGGACCTACGAGCAGTACTTC
NA	TRBV5-4	many	TRBJ1-3	CASSFSGAGNTIYF	TGTGCCAGCAGCTTTTCAGGGGCTGGAAACACCATATATTTT
NA	TRBV6-6	NA	TRBJ2-3	CASSQAQGTDTQYF	TGTGCCAGCAGTCAGGCACAGGGAACAGATACGCAGTATTTT
TRBD1	TRBV10-3	NA	TRBJ2-3	CAISKPGQGSDTQYF	TGTGCCATCAGTAAACCGGGACAGGGGTCCGATACGCAGTATTTT
TRBD2	TRBV9	few	TRBJ2-3	CASSVSSGGTVTDTQYF	TGTGCCAGCAGCGTAAGTAGCGGGGGGACTGTGACAGATACGCAGTATTTT
TRBD1	TRBV6-5	NA	TRBJ1-1	CASSPLTGGNTEAFF	TGTGCCAGCAGTCCTCTGACAGGGGGGAACACTGAAGCTTTCTTT
NA	TRBV27	NA	TRBJ2-2	CASSWGRTRNTGELFF	TGTGCCAGCAGTTGGGGCCGGACACGAAACACCGGGGAGCTGTTTTTT
NA	TRBV28	NA	TRBJ2-4	CASTQGGGENIQYF	TGTGCCAGCACCCAGGGAGGAGGGGAAAACATTCAGTACTTC
NA	TRBV6-1	few	TRBJ1-5	CASSPGWGNQPQHF	TGTGCCAGCAGTCCAGGGTGGGGTAATCAGCCCCAGCATTTT
TRBD1	TRBV7-2	NA	TRBJ2-1	CASSLWDRGNQFF	TGTGCCAGCAGCTTATGGGACAGGGGGAATCAGTTCTTC
NA	TRBV5-1	NA	TRBJ1-6	CASKEGGVRSPLHF	TGCGCCAGCAAGGAGGGAGGGGTACGGTCACCCCTCCACTTT
TRBD2	TRBV2	NA	TRBJ2-3	CASSGPSTLAGYTDTQYF	TGTGCCAGCAGTGGACCCAGTACACTAGCGGGATACACAGATACGCAGTATTTT
NA	TRBV19	NA	TRBJ2-7	CASSVNSYEQYF	TGTGCCAGTAGTGTCAACTCCTACGAGCAGTACTTC
NA	TRBV30	NA	TRBJ1-1	CAWSVPDSVTRVAFF	TGTGCCTGGAGTGTACCCGACTCCGTAACGCGGGTAGCTTTCTTT
NA	TRBV5-6	few	TRBJ2-1	CASSPRSTSQGNEQFF	TGTGCCAGCAGTCCAAGGTCGACCTCGCAGGGCAATGAGCAGTTCTTC